A single sample is the source of the 28 T cell receptor beta chains below, sequenced in a study of beta chain features in type 1 diabetes. Sequencing targeted expressed TCRB transcripts, as all isolated RNA had been reverse transcribed. The protocol was immunoSEQ multiplex PCR, while the TCRdb copy is restricted to in-frame clones and leaves out a portion. The sample carries approximately 120,000 clones, 40% recorded once. The sequencing input was stem cell memory CD4+ T cells from blood. The receptors were sampled from a woman aged 18-29 years in good health.

The chain links TRBV2 to TRBJ2-5, with a weak D call TRBD2 (5 bases). Deletions cut 8 bases from V and 1 base from J, with 17 bases between. This CDR3 region has 15 residues. Germline values: CDR1 SNHLY, CDR2 FYNNEI. The CDR3 DNA follows: TGTGCCAGCCGGGCGGACTCAGGTCCCCAAGAGACCCAGTACTTC. This sequence encodes CASRADSGPQETQYF.

The chain has TRBV6-1 and TRBJ1-2; TRBD1 aligns across 9 bases. V lost 4 bases to trimming and J lost 5 bases; unmatched junction nucleotides: 8. CDR1 is MNHNS and CDR2 is SASEGT in the germline V gene. The CDR3 sequence is 15 residues long. CDR3 nucleotides: TGTGCCAGCAGTGCACCGGGACAGGGCCAATATGGCTACACCTTC. This translates into CASSAPGQGQYGYTF.

The CDR3 region is CASSGGRGVAGNTIYF. The DNA for the CDR3 is TGTGCCAGCAGTGGAGGCAGGGGCGTCGCTGGAAACACCATATATTTT. This chain joins TRBV2 and TRBJ1-3; TRBD1 might be the D (6 bases). Germline V CDR1 and CDR2: SNHLY, FYNNEI. The ends were cut back, 4 bases at V and 2 bases at J, with 15 bases in the middle. This CDR3 spans 16 amino acids.

This clone has just a few counts. The CDR3 bases are TGTGCCAGCAGTGCTACAGGGGTCTATGGCTACACCTTC. It is translated as CASSATGVYGYTF. The genes are TRBV25-1 and TRBJ1-2; 7 positions agree with TRBD1. The V gene's germline CDR1 is MGHDK and CDR2 SYGVNS. The CDR3 is 13 residues long. With V trimmed by 4 bases and J by 4 bases, 3 bases remained unmatched.

The rearrangement links TRBV7-2 to TRBJ2-3, with 13 bases aligning to TRBD2. The CDR3 is 15 amino acids. Germline V gene data show CDR1 as SGHTA and CDR2 as FQGNSA. The J segment lost 4 bases and the V segment lost 5 bases, leaving 3 bases of the junction unmatched. CDR3 nucleotide sequence: TGTGCCAGCAGCCCACTAGCGGGAGGGCCAGATACGCAGTATTTT. Translating gives CASSPLAGGPDTQYF.

This clone was seen ten or more times. The rearrangement uses TRBV21-1 and TRBJ2-5; the listed D gene, TRBD2, was not tested against the DNA. TRBV21-1 is listed as a pseudogene. This CDR3 contains 10 residues. Here the CDR3 reads CASSARLLYF. CDR3 coding DNA: TGTGCCAGCAGCGCCCGCTTACTATACTTC.

As regards this clone: This is likely a read error, given that the CDR3 carries no conserved phenylalanine or tryptophan at its end. The limits of the CDR3 on the DNA are not certain, so only TCRdb's listed CDR3 is given. The V gene is TRBV14, the J gene TRBJ1-2; the tabulated D call, TRBD1, remains unverified against the DNA. A total of 13 residues make up the CDR3, ends included. Germline values: CDR1 SGHDN, CDR2 FVKESK. The CDR3 sequence is CASSQVAGQVHLV.

The rearrangement links TRBV7-9 to TRBJ1-1, with D perhaps matching TRBD1 (5 bases). This CDR3 region has 15 residues. Trimming pared 5 bases from V and 1 base from J, leaving 14 bases between. Germline assignment: CDR1 SEHNR and CDR2 FQNEAQ (reference sequence). CDR3 coding DNA: TGTGCCAGCAGCCGGGGGGGGACGGGGAACACTGAAGCTTTCTTT. Translated: CASSRGGTGNTEAFF.

This clone occurred a few times. The chain recombines TRBV5-1 with TRBJ2-7; a possible D gene is TRBD1 (6 bases). Germline values: CDR1 SGHRS, CDR2 YFSETQ. CDR3 length: 16 residues. The germline V and J ends were trimmed by 7 bases and 6 bases, with 26 bases remaining between them. CDR3 DNA: TGCGCCAGCGAGATGGGGACCAGGGGAAGATTTTCCGAGCAGTACTTC. It yields the protein CASEMGTRGRFSEQYF.

The rearrangement uses TRBV10-3 and TRBJ1-1; a weak D match, TRBD1 (6 bases). This CDR3 spans 16 amino acids. Germline values: CDR1 ENHRY, CDR2 SYGVKD. The V end lost 4 bases, the J end lost 0 bases, and 15 bases lay between the germline ends. DNA for the CDR3: TGTGCCATCAGTGCGGAGCAGGGGCTTCTGAACACTGAAGCTTTCTTT. Translation: CAISAEQGLLNTEAFF.

The V gene is TRBV11-2, the J gene TRBJ2-2; D may be TRBD2 (6 bases). This CDR3 region has 17 residues. The germline gives CDR1 SGHAT, CDR2 FQNNGV. The V gene lost 2 bases and the J gene lost 6 bases, with 19 bases spanning the gap. The CDR3 loop reads CASSLILRTILSGELFF. The CDR3 DNA reads TGTGCCAGCAGCTTAATTTTGAGGACTATCCTATCCGGGGAGCTGTTTTTT. Together with reference TRBV11-2 and TRBJ2-2, the CDR3 gives the full variable domain: EAGVAQSPRYKIIEKRQSVAFWCNPISGHATLYWYQQILGQGPKLLIQFQNNGVVDDSQLPKDRFSAERLKGVDSTLKIQPAKLEDSAVYLCASSLILRTILSGELFFGEGSRLTVL.

The chain uses TRBV4-2 and TRBJ2-7; D is perhaps TRBD1 (8 bases). With 3 bases removed from V and 11 bases from J, the gap between germline ends came to 17 bases. Germline V gene sequence: CDR1 LGHNA, CDR2 YNFKEQ. This CDR3 is built from 13 residues. CDR3 loop: CASSQRTGRVEYF. The CDR3 DNA is TGTGCCAGCAGCCAGAGGACAGGGAGGGTGGAGTACTTC.

The rearrangement links TRBV7-8 to TRBJ1-2; 9 bases line up with TRBD1. Germline-derived CDR1 and CDR2 are SGHVS and FQNEAQ. V dropped 6 bases and J dropped 4; count of bases not matched to a gene: 6. The CDR3 has 14 amino acids. This CDR3 reads CASSPTGGSYGYTF. The CDR3 nucleotides are TGTGCCAGCAGTCCGACAGGGGGAAGCTATGGCTACACCTTC.

The chain recombines TRBV5-1 with TRBJ2-5; 7 bases match TRBD2. The V and J ends lost 7 bases and 7 bases, in that order; junction bases with no gene match: 7. The CDR3 consists of 12 residues. Germline V gene sequence: CDR1 SGHRS, CDR2 YFSETQ. Here the CDR3 reads CASFRGRGTQYF. The DNA of the CDR3 is TGCGCCAGCTTTCGCGGGAGAGGGACCCAGTACTTC.

This clone was counted a few times. The J gene is TRBJ2-1, the V gene TRBV5-1, with D possibly being TRBD2 (5 bases). Between the trimmed V and J ends, which lost 0 bases and 0 bases, there was a span of 10 bases. In germline, CDR1 is SGHRS, CDR2 YFSETQ. The CDR3 is 16 residues long. The CDR3 loop is CASSLGMGSSYNEQFF. The CDR3 DNA reads TGCGCCAGCAGCTTGGGTATGGGGAGCTCCTACAATGAGCAGTTCTTC.

V gene TRBV28 combines with J gene TRBJ1-5; D possibly corresponds to TRBD1 (6 bases). The CDR3 runs 16 residues. Germline lookup yields CDR1 MDHEN and CDR2 SYDVKM. V was cut by 6 bases and J by 0 bases, with 15 bases left in between. This CDR3 is CASSLHGRGSNQPQHF. The CDR3 DNA sequence: TGTGCCAGCAGCCTCCATGGCAGGGGTAGCAATCAGCCCCAGCATTTT.

This clone has a handful of counts. J is TRBJ2-1 and V is TRBV30; tentative D call: TRBD2 (6 bases). The CDR3 extends over 13 amino acids. Germline CDR1 is GTSNPN and CDR2 is SVGIG (reference sequence). The V and J ends lost 8 bases and 5 bases respectively, with 16 bases between them. The CDR3 protein is CARRAGINNEQFF. CDR3 coding DNA: TGTGCCCGTCGGGCGGGAATTAACAATGAGCAGTTCTTC.

The chain couples TRBV2 to TRBJ1-2, with D tentatively TRBD1 (5 bases). The germline V gene has CDR1 SNHLY and CDR2 FYNNEI. V was trimmed by 2 bases and J by 5 bases, leaving 9 bases between them. This CDR3 has 13 amino acids. CDR3: CASSELRAYGYTF. For the CDR3, the DNA is TGTGCCAGCAGTGAACTCAGGGCGTATGGCTACACCTTC.

This clone showed up just a few times. J is TRBJ1-1 and V is TRBV11-2; D call uncertain. The V and J ends lost 2 bases and 0 bases respectively, with 10 bases between them. The CDR3 runs 15 residues. Germline CDR1 and CDR2: SGHAT and FQNNGV. DNA for the CDR3: TGTGCCAGCAGCTTATCAGGCAGCCTGAACACTGAAGCTTTCTTT. Amino acids: CASSLSGSLNTEAFF.

This clone was seen a few times. The chain has TRBV5-1 and TRBJ2-4; no reliable D call. The CDR3 runs to 15 residues. CDR1 is SGHRS and CDR2 is YFSETQ in the germline V gene. Trimming took off 0 bases at V and 0 bases at J, with 7 bases between the two ends. This chain's CDR3 is CASSLEPVAKNIQYF. The CDR3 DNA follows: TGCGCCAGCAGCTTGGAACCGGTAGCCAAAAACATTCAGTACTTC.

This clone was seen a few times. The chain's CDR3 is CASSHRDRAGELFF. The CDR3, as DNA: TGTGCCAGCTCACACCGGGACAGAGCCGGGGAGCTGTTTTTT. This chain uses TRBV18 with TRBJ2-2, with 7 nucleotides matching TRBD1. This CDR3 comprises 14 residues. Germline V CDR1 and CDR2: KGHSH, LQKENI. With V trimmed by 4 bases and J by 6 bases, 5 bases remained unmatched.

This clone showed up just a few times. The chain joins TRBV11-2 to TRBJ2-1; TRBD2 aligns across 12 bases. This CDR3 has 15 residues. After removal of 6 bases from V and 6 bases from J, the junction contained 6 bases not matched to a gene. Germline V lookup: CDR1 SGHAT, CDR2 FQNNGV. CDR3 region: CASSWTSGNANEQFF. CDR3 sequence (DNA): TGTGCCAGCAGTTGGACTAGCGGGAACGCCAATGAGCAGTTCTTC. Full variable domain (outside the CDR3, taken from reference TRBV11-2 and TRBJ2-1): EAGVAQSPRYKIIEKRQSVAFWCNPISGHATLYWYQQILGQGPKLLIQFQNNGVVDDSQLPKDRFSAERLKGVDSTLKIQPAKLEDSAVYLCASSWTSGNANEQFFGPGTRLTVL.

The chain joins TRBV10-1 to TRBJ2-5, with 7 bases matching TRBD1. J was trimmed by 5 bases and V by 5 bases; bases with no gene match: 2. CDR1 and CDR2 from the germline V gene are WNHNN and SYGVQD (reference sequence). The CDR3 spans 12 residues. CDR3 nucleotide sequence: TGCGCCAGCAGTATGGACAGGGAGACCCAGTACTTC. Translated: CASSMDRETQYF.

CDR3 in amino acids: CASRSGQGAAGELFF. DNA of the CDR3: TGTGCCAGCAGATCGGGACAGGGAGCGGCCGGGGAGCTGTTTTTT. The J gene is TRBJ2-2, the V gene TRBV28; 9 nucleotides match TRBD1. Germline CDR1 is MDHEN and CDR2 is SYDVKM. The CDR3 loop spans 15 amino acids. The V segment lost 6 bases and the J segment 6 bases; nucleotides outside the gene matches: 8. Combining the CDR3 with reference TRBV28 and TRBJ2-2 gives the whole variable domain DVKVTQSSRYLVKRTGEKVFLECVQDMDHENMFWYRQDPGLGLRLIYFSYDVKMKEKGDIPEGYSVSREKKERFSLILESASTNQTSMYLCASRSGQGAAGELFFGEGSRLTVL.

This clone was seen a handful of times. Here the CDR3 DNA reads TGCGCCAGCAGCTTGACTAGCGGGAACAGGAATGAGCAGTTCTTC. It is translated as CASSLTSGNRNEQFF. The chain carries TRBV5-1 and TRBJ2-1, with TRBD2 matching over 10 bases. CDR1 is SGHRS and CDR2 is YFSETQ in the germline V gene. The CDR3 spans 15 residues. V was pared by 1 base and J by 7 bases, with 5 bases of the junction left unmatched.

This clone was seen a few times. This chain uses TRBV2 with TRBJ1-4, with D tentatively TRBD1 (5 bases). Germline V gives CDR1 SNHLY, CDR2 FYNNEI. Deletions cut 4 bases from V and 12 bases from J, with 12 bases between. This CDR3 region has 12 residues. In DNA, the CDR3 is TGTGCCAGCAGTGTCACCAGGGTTGAACTGTTTTTT. Translation: CASSVTRVELFF. Variable domain in full (rest from reference TRBV2 and TRBJ1-4): EPEVTQTPSHQVTQMGQEVILRCVPISNHLYFYWYRQILGQKVEFLVSFYNNEISEKSEIFDDQFSVERPDGSNFTLKIRSTKLEDSAMYFCASSVTRVELFFGSGTQLSVL.

J is TRBJ2-7 and V is TRBV5-4; 12 bases map to TRBD2. The CDR3 has 15 residues. Germline lookup yields CDR1 SGHNT and CDR2 YYREEE (reference sequence). Unmatched junction bases numbered 5, after V lost 4 bases and J lost 3 bases. The CDR3 loop is CASSPRLAGVYEQYF. Here the CDR3 DNA reads TGTGCCAGCAGCCCCCGACTAGCGGGAGTCTACGAGCAGTACTTC.

In its sample, this clone was seen a few times. The chain couples TRBV5-1 to TRBJ2-1; 7 bases are a match to TRBD2. CDR1 and CDR2 from the germline V gene are SGHRS and YFSETQ. The V and J ends lost 3 bases and 6 bases, in that order; junction bases with no gene match: 12. CDR3 length: 16 residues. The CDR3 spells CASSSPRSGIANEQFF. The CDR3 nucleotides read TGCGCCAGCAGCTCCCCGAGGAGCGGGATCGCCAATGAGCAGTTCTTC. The whole variable domain, remainder taken from reference TRBV5-1 and TRBJ2-1, is KAGVTQTPRYLIKTRGQQVTLSCSPISGHRSVSWYQQTPGQGLQFLFEYFSETQRNKGNFPGRFSGRQFSNSRSEMNVSTLELGDSALYLCASSSPRSGIANEQFFGPGTRLTVL.